One and the same sample provided the 6 T cell receptor beta chains below, sequenced in a study of response to subunit inactivated influenza vaccine. MiXCR, applied by TCRdb to the RT-PCR reads, yields one record per CDR3 protein. The top ten clones hold 11% of a sample with a few hundred thousand distinct CDR3 sequences, 11% to 15% of them seen once. The sample consisted of PBMCs from blood, taken 11 to 12 days after vaccination. These receptor sequences come from a man aged 50 to 60 who received an inactivated influenza vaccine.

The chain employs TRBV4-3 and TRBJ2-7; no reliable D call. The germline V and J ends were trimmed by 0 bases and 5 bases, with 11 bases remaining between them. The germline V gene encodes CDR1 LGHNA and CDR2 YSLEER. The CDR3 has 14 residues. The CDR3 coding sequence is TGCGCCAGCAGCCAAGAGTTGCTAGTGGACGAGCAGTACTTC. Its translation is CASSQELLVDEQYF.

This chain joins TRBV4-3 and TRBJ2-1; 10 nucleotides agree with TRBD2. The V segment lost 0 bases and the J segment 5 bases; nucleotides outside the gene matches: 4. Germline CDR1 and CDR2: LGHNA and YSLEER. This CDR3 spans 16 amino acids. CDR3 in DNA: TGCGCCAGCAGCCAAGAAGGAGCGGGAGGGGACAATGAGCAGTTCTTC. Its protein product is CASSQEGAGGDNEQFF.

This clonotype has more than one count but fewer than ten. V and J are TRBV4-3 and TRBJ2-7, with 10 bases fitting TRBD2. Unmatched junction bases numbered 3, after V lost 1 base and J lost 3 bases. The CDR3 contains 15 residues. The germline CDR1 and CDR2 sequences are LGHNA and YSLEER. The CDR3 sequence is CASSQGTSGLYEQYF. As DNA, the CDR3 is TGCGCCAGCAGCCAAGGGACTAGCGGACTCTACGAGCAGTACTTC.

V usage is TRBV7-9 and J usage is TRBJ1-6; 8 bases line up with TRBD1. Germline CDR1 SEHNR, CDR2 FQNEAQ (reference sequence). V trimming: 5 bases; J trimming: 7 bases; junction bases outside the gene matches: 7. This CDR3 spans 15 amino acids. The CDR3 DNA reads as TGTGCCAGCAGCCGACCGACAGGGGCCAATTCACCCCTCCACTTT. Translated: CASSRPTGANSPLHF.

V gene TRBV5-4 combines with J gene TRBJ2-7; 10 bases line up with TRBD2. V was clipped by 4 bases and J by 3 bases; unmatched bases: 10. Germline assignment: CDR1 SGHNT and CDR2 YYREEE (reference sequence). The CDR3 covers 16 residues. The CDR3 sequence is CASSRASGGLYYEQYF. CDR3 nucleotides: TGTGCCAGCAGCCGCGCTAGCGGGGGCCTCTACTACGAGCAGTACTTC. Full variable domain (remainder filled in from reference TRBV5-4 and TRBJ2-7): ETGVTQSPTHLIKTRGQQVTLRCSSQSGHNTVSWYQQALGQGPQFIFQYYREEENGRGNFPPRFSGLQFPNYSSELNVNALELDDSALYLCASSRASGGLYYEQYFGPGTRLTVT.

This clonotype showed up just a few times. The rearrangement links TRBV6-1 to TRBJ2-5, with TRBD1 identical over 8 bases. V shed 4 bases and J 5 bases; nucleotides not matched to a gene: 6. This CDR3 has 14 amino acids. Per the germline V gene, CDR1 is MNHNS and CDR2 is SASEGT. DNA for the CDR3: TGTGCCAGCAGTGGGACAGGGACGGCGGAGACCCAGTACTTC. This sequence encodes CASSGTGTAETQYF.